The rows below give T cell receptor beta chains drawn from one sample of a study of blood T cell repertoires in COVID-19. The repertoire was sequenced with immunoSEQ multiplex PCR; TCRdb's copy has only in-frame clones and lacks some. Among around 160,000 clones listed, 65% to 85% were seen once. The source material was PBMCs or T cells enriched from blood (not recorded which). These receptors all come from a woman between 50 and 59 years old who had been exposed to COVID-19. Each CDR3 is given with its conserved first and last residue. D genes are given only for firm matches. A row's size may be missing; if present it is once, few, many or a size class.

D gene	clone size	CDR3 length	V gene	J gene	CDR3 protein	CDR3 DNA
-	once	14	TRBV6-2/TRBV6-3	TRBJ1-5	CASSNRLGNQPQHF	TGTGCCAGCAGCAACCGTTTAGGCAATCAGCCCCAGCATTTT
-	-	15	TRBV11-2	TRBJ2-3	CASSLTSRVTDTQYF	TGTGCCAGCAGCTTAACTAGCAGAGTCACAGATACGCAGTATTTT
-	-	15	TRBV11-3	TRBJ2-3	CASSFSRGPTDTQYF	TGTGCCAGCAGCTTTAGCAGGGGACCCACAGATACGCAGTATTTT
-	once	13	TRBV19	TRBJ1-5	CASSIDRAQPQHF	TGTGCCAGTAGTATAGACAGGGCGCAGCCCCAGCATTTT
-	few	17	TRBV24-1	TRBJ1-4	CATSDCPLGVVGEKLFF	TGTGCCACCAGTGACTGTCCTTTAGGGGTCGTAGGGGAAAAACTGTTTTTT
TRBD1	-	16	TRBV10-2	TRBJ2-7	CASSDGPKTGGDEQYF	TGCGCCAGCAGTGACGGCCCGAAGACAGGGGGCGACGAGCAGTACTTC
-	once	13	TRBV5-4	TRBJ1-2	CASSLVGGYGYTF	TGTGCCAGCAGCTTGGTAGGGGGCTATGGCTACACCTTC
-	-	14	TRBV6-5	TRBJ1-2	CASGERGSFYGYTF	TGTGCCAGCGGAGAGAGGGGGAGTTTCTATGGCTACACCTTC
TRBD1	-	18	TRBV6-4	TRBJ1-1	CARKYRGQGVQLNTEAFF	TGTGCCAGGAAATACAGGGGACAGGGGGTCCAATTGAACACTGAAGCTTTCTTT
TRBD1	-	14	TRBV5-1	TRBJ2-5	CASGNRGRQETQYF	TGCGCCAGCGGTAACAGGGGGCGCCAAGAGACCCAGTACTTC
TRBD1	few	15	TRBV6-5	TRBJ1-5	CASSTGQGVKRAQHF	TGTGCCAGCAGCACCGGACAGGGTGTCAAAAGGGCCCAGCATTTT
-	-	13	TRBV9	TRBJ2-7	CASSVGSGAEQYF	TGTGCCAGCAGCGTAGGAAGTGGGGCCGAGCAGTACTTC
-	-	15	TRBV6-1	TRBJ2-7	CASSELVTAEYEQYF	TGTGCCAGCAGTGAATTGGTCACGGCGGAGTACGAGCAGTACTTC
TRBD2	-	13	TRBV12-3/TRBV12-4	TRBJ2-5	CASFGGVQETQYF	TGTGCCAGCTTTGGGGGGGTCCAAGAGACCCAGTACTTC
-	-	12	TRBV2	TRBJ1-2	CASSGQAYGYTF	TGTGCCAGCAGTGGACAGGCCTATGGCTACACCTTC
-	-	15	TRBV5-1	TRBJ2-5	CASSLRGMGQETQYF	TGCGCCAGCAGCTTGAGGGGGATGGGGCAAGAGACCCAGTACTTC
-	once	13	TRBV18	TRBJ1-1	CASSPAQGWGAFF	TGTGCCAGCTCACCGGCGCAGGGATGGGGAGCTTTCTTT
TRBD2	-	14	TRBV6-2/TRBV6-3	TRBJ2-1	CASSYGRELGEQFF	TGTGCCAGCAGTTACGGGCGGGAGCTGGGTGAGCAGTTCTTC
-	-	15	TRBV12-2	TRBJ2-7	CASRLTTPFNAEQYF	TGTGCAAGTCGCTTGACTACGCCCTTCAACGCCGAGCAGTACTTC
TRBD1	-	14	TRBV15	TRBJ1-2	CATSRERQGSGYTF	TGTGCCACCAGCAGGGAAAGACAGGGAAGCGGCTACACCTTC
TRBD1	-	16	TRBV5-4	TRBJ2-1	CASSPGPGQGVNEQFF	TGTGCCAGCAGCCCCGGGCCGGGACAGGGGGTGAATGAGCAGTTCTTC
-	-	15	TRBV9	TRBJ2-3	CASSVDGVSTDTQYF	TGTGCCAGCAGCGTAGACGGGGTTAGCACAGATACGCAGTATTTT
TRBD1	-	14	TRBV5-1	TRBJ1-2	CASSSGQGGDGYTF	TGCGCCAGCAGCTCGGGACAGGGAGGAGATGGCTACACCTTC
-	-	11	TRBV5-1	TRBJ2-7	CASSPDIEQYF	TGCGCCAGCAGCCCCGACATCGAGCAGTACTTC
-	-	18	TRBV12-2	TRBJ1-4	CASRLVSLTTATNEKLFF	TGTGCAAGTCGCTTAGTTTCTCTAACCACCGCAACTAATGAAAAACTGTTTTTT
-	-	17	TRBV19	TRBJ1-4	CASSSQGTDATNEKLFF	TGTGCCAGTAGTAGCCAGGGCACAGATGCAACTAATGAAAAACTGTTTTTT
-	-	15	TRBV21-1	TRBJ2-1	CASSLLAGVHNEQFF	TGTGCCAGCAGCCTTCTAGCGGGGGTCCACAATGAGCAGTTCTTC
-	-	14	TRBV19	TRBJ2-1	CASSIVALWNEQFF	TGTGCCAGTAGTATAGTGGCCCTCTGGAATGAGCAGTTCTTC
-	-	13	TRBV7-2	TRBJ2-2	CASSLGWSNEMFF	TGTGCCAGCAGCTTAGGATGGTCCAATGAGATGTTTTTT
TRBD1	few	16	TRBV5-1	TRBJ1-3	CASSLGVVGTDSTIYF	TGCGCCAGCAGCTTGGGGGTTGTCGGGACAGACTCAACCATATATTTT
TRBD1	-	15	TRBV6-5	TRBJ1-3	CASRDRGGSGNTIYF	TGTGCCAGCAGAGACAGGGGAGGCTCTGGAAACACCATATATTTT
TRBD1	-	14	TRBV7-2	TRBJ2-7	CASSEIQGFGEQYF	TGTGCCAGCAGCGAAATACAGGGGTTTGGCGAGCAGTACTTC